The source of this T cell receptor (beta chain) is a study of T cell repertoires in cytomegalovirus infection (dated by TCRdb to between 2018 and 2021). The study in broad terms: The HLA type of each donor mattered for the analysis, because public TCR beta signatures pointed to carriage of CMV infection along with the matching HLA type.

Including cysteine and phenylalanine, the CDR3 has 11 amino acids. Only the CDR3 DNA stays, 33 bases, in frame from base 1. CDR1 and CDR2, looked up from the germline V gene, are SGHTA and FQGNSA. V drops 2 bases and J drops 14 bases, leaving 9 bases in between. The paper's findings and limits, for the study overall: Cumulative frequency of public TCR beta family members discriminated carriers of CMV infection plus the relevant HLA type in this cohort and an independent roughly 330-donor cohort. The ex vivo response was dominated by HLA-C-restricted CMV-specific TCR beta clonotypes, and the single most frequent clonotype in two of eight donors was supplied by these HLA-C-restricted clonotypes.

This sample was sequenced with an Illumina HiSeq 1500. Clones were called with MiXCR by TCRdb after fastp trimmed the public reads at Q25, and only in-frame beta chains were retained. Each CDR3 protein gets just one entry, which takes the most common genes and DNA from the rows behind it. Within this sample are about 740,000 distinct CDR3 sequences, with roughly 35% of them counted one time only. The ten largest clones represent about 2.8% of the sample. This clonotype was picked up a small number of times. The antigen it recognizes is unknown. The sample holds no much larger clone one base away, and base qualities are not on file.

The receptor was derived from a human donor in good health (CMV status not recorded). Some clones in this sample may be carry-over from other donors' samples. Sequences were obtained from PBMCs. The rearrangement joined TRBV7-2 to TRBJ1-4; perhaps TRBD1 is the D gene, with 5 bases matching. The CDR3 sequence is CASSLTGRLFF. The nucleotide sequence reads TGTGCCAGCAGCTTAACGGGGCGGCTGTTTTTT.